The sample holds many counts of the clone carrying this T cell receptor beta chain. Its antigen is still unknown. V shed 0 bases, J shed 2 bases, and the junction held 7 bases outside the gene matches. Germline-derived CDR1 and CDR2 are SGHRS and YFSETQ. The CDR3 contains 17 residues. These data originate in a study of identical twins. Findings and limits, study-wide: Out-of-frame alpha sequences common to twins exhibited an excess of low generation probability.

TCRdb re-called the 5' RACE reads through MiXCR, storing one row per CDR3 protein. The profile shows about 530,000 distinct CDR3 sequences, nearly 15% of them singletons. The same data also contributed to another study, on yellow fever vaccine responses in identical twins.

The clonotype comes from a woman aged 18-29 years in good health. The sample comprised CD4+ T cells sorted from blood. V gene TRBV5-1 combines with J gene TRBJ2-5; 10 bases map to TRBD2. DNA of the CDR3: TGCGCCAGCAGCTTGGCCTCGATACTAGCGGGGCAAGAGACCCAGTACTTC. Translating gives CASSLASILAGQETQYF.